A selection of T cell receptor beta chains follows, all from one sample in a study of long-term antiretroviral therapy in people with HIV. TCRdb's copy holds only in-frame clones and misses some; the assay was immunoSEQ multiplex PCR. The data show tens of thousands of clones, 75% to 90% seen once. The specimen was unsorted PBMCs, collected 1.5 years after starting antiretroviral therapy. These receptor sequences come from a man aged 18 to 35 with HIV. Each CDR3 is given with its conserved first and last residue. The order of the fields is V gene, clone size, D gene, J gene, CDR3 protein, CDR3 DNA. D genes are given only for firm matches. Size is omitted from some rows. Given values are once, few, many or a class for expanded clones.

TRBV29-1,once,TRBD1,TRBJ2-1,CSVEDAVTGSSYNEQFF,TGCAGCGTTGAAGACGCGGTGACAGGGAGCTCCTACAATGAGCAGTTCTTC
TRBV4-1,NA,NA,TRBJ1-2,CASSQEIANYGYTF,TGCGCCAGCAGCCAAGAGATAGCTAACTATGGCTACACCTTC
TRBV6-5,once,NA,TRBJ1-2,CASSLLLNSPYGYTF,TGTGCCAGCAGTTTGCTCTTGAACAGTCCCTATGGCTACACCTTC
TRBV11-2,NA,NA,TRBJ2-1,CASSLATGQAYNEQFF,TGTGCCAGCAGCTTAGCTACAGGGCAGGCCTACAATGAGCAGTTCTTC
TRBV5-1,NA,TRBD1,TRBJ2-5,CASSLVDRGGETQYF,TGCGCCAGCAGCTTGGTGGACAGGGGTGGGGAGACCCAGTACTTC
TRBV7-2,NA,NA,TRBJ2-3,CASSLAWAGGGRDTQYF,TGTGCCAGCAGCTTAGCGTGGGCTGGCGGGGGCAGGGATACGCAGTATTTT
TRBV6-6,NA,TRBD1,TRBJ2-7,CASSYMTGEVYEQYF,TGTGCCAGCAGTTACATGACAGGGGAAGTATACGAGCAGTACTTC
TRBV7-9,NA,TRBD1,TRBJ1-1,CASSSTGTANTEAFF,TGTGCCAGCAGCTCAACCGGGACAGCGAACACTGAAGCTTTCTTT
TRBV28,NA,NA,TRBJ1-1,CASSLGQRNTEAFF,TGTGCCAGCAGTTTAGGGCAGAGAAACACTGAAGCTTTCTTT
TRBV19,NA,TRBD2,TRBJ2-2,CASSIRPSGSDTGELFF,TGTGCCAGTAGTATAAGGCCTAGCGGGAGTGACACCGGGGAGCTGTTTTTT
TRBV2,NA,NA,TRBJ2-1,CASSQGTETNEQFF,TGTGCCAGCAGTCAGGGTACGGAAACTAATGAGCAGTTCTTC
TRBV7-2,NA,NA,TRBJ1-3,CASSLEGRLSGNTIYF,TGTGCCAGCAGCTTAGAAGGACGGCTCTCTGGAAACACCATATATTTT
TRBV19,few,TRBD1,TRBJ1-5,CASSMGTGGNQPQHF,TGTGCCAGTAGTATGGGGACAGGGGGCAATCAGCCCCAGCATTTT
TRBV5-6,NA,NA,TRBJ1-2,CASSFWDRLNYGYTF,TGTGCCAGCAGCTTCTGGGACCGACTAAACTATGGCTACACCTTC
TRBV11-2,large,NA,TRBJ2-2,CASSLGLRGGELFF,TGTGCCAGCAGCTTGGGACTGAGGGGCGGGGAGCTGTTTTTT
TRBV19,NA,NA,TRBJ2-7,CASSIDTYYEQYF,TGTGCCAGTAGTATTGACACCTACTACGAGCAGTACTTC
TRBV19,NA,NA,TRBJ2-6,CASRISSGANVLTF,TGTGCCAGTAGAATCAGCTCTGGGGCCAACGTCCTGACTTTC
TRBV5-4,NA,NA,TRBJ1-2,CAPGPWTGYTF,TGTGCCCCCGGGCCTTGGACAGGCTACACCTTC
TRBV5-6,NA,TRBD1,TRBJ2-7,CASSFQPGQGRHEQYF,TGTGCCAGCAGCTTTCAACCGGGACAGGGCCGGCACGAGCAGTACTTC
TRBV13,NA,NA,TRBJ2-1,CASSFLRERDNEQFF,TGTGCCAGCAGCTTCTTGCGGGAACGGGACAATGAGCAGTTCTTC
TRBV20-1,NA,NA,TRBJ2-3,CSARDKPTQYF,TGCAGTGCTAGAGATAAACCCACGCAGTATTTT
TRBV14,NA,NA,TRBJ2-1,CASARGLSYNEQFF,TGTGCCAGCGCGCGAGGACTATCCTACAATGAGCAGTTCTTC
TRBV11-2,NA,NA,TRBJ2-2,CASSPSFRELFF,TGTGCCAGCAGCCCAAGCTTCCGGGAGCTGTTTTTT
TRBV11-3,once,NA,TRBJ2-2,CASSARASGGELFF,TGTGCCAGCAGCGCCCGGGCCTCTGGAGGGGAGCTGTTTTTT
TRBV9,NA,NA,TRBJ1-1,CASSVAGGRNTEAFF,TGTGCCAGCAGCGTAGCGGGGGGCCGGAACACTGAAGCTTTCTTT
TRBV2,once,NA,TRBJ2-2,CASRDPGYTGELFF,TGTGCCAGCAGGGATCCTGGTTACACCGGGGAGCTGTTTTTT
TRBV11-2,NA,NA,TRBJ2-5,CASSFSHQETQYF,TGTGCCAGCAGCTTCTCCCATCAAGAGACCCAGTACTTC
TRBV18,NA,TRBD2,TRBJ2-7,CASSPYRTSGSSYEQYF,TGTGCCAGCTCACCCTATCGGACTAGCGGGAGTTCCTACGAGCAGTACTTC
TRBV18,NA,TRBD2,TRBJ2-1,CASSPRLAGSYNEQFF,TGTGCCAGCTCACCACGTCTAGCGGGTTCCTACAATGAGCAGTTCTTC
TRBV19,NA,NA,TRBJ1-1,CASSSGAHEAFF,TGTGCCAGTAGTTCCGGAGCACATGAAGCTTTCTTT
TRBV29-1,once,NA,TRBJ2-7,CSVERGGSLGGYEQYF,TGCAGCGTTGAGAGGGGGGGATCTCTAGGAGGGTACGAGCAGTACTTC
TRBV19,few,TRBD2,TRBJ2-1,CASSLYSGRGYNEQFF,TGTGCCAGTAGTCTCTATAGCGGGAGGGGATACAATGAGCAGTTCTTC
TRBV18,once,NA,TRBJ2-7,CASSYRDSGEQYF,TGTGCCAGCTCATACAGGGATTCTGGGGAGCAGTACTTC
TRBV25-1,NA,NA,TRBJ1-2,CASTRGANYGYTF,TGTGCCAGCACCAGGGGAGCTAACTATGGCTACACCTTC
TRBV13,NA,NA,TRBJ1-2,CASSFLGGEVDGYTF,TGTGCCAGCAGCTTCCTGGGGGGGGAGGTAGACGGCTACACCTTC
TRBV28,NA,TRBD1,TRBJ1-1,CASKPGQMNTEAFF,TGTGCCAGCAAGCCGGGACAGATGAACACTGAAGCTTTCTTT
TRBV10-1,few,NA,TRBJ2-7,CASRPKYEQYF,TGCGCCAGCCGTCCAAAATACGAGCAGTACTTC
TRBV13,NA,TRBD2,TRBJ2-1,CASSSRRLAGGRYNEQFF,TGTGCCAGCAGCTCCAGACGACTAGCGGGAGGGCGCTACAATGAGCAGTTCTTC
TRBV28,NA,TRBD2,TRBJ2-7,CASSSQREGSYEQYF,TGTGCCAGCAGTTCTCAGCGGGAGGGGTCCTACGAGCAGTACTTC
TRBV7-9,NA,TRBD2,TRBJ2-7,CASSPRVAGAYEQYF,TGTGCCAGCAGCCCCCGGGTAGCGGGAGCCTACGAGCAGTACTTC
TRBV5-1,NA,NA,TRBJ2-1,CASSMVVPSYNEQFF,TGCGCCAGCAGCATGGTGGTCCCCTCCTACAATGAGCAGTTCTTC
TRBV30,NA,NA,TRBJ1-2,CAWSPRLDVGYTF,TGTGCCTGGAGTCCCCGACTTGATGTGGGCTACACCTTC
TRBV19,NA,NA,TRBJ2-7,CASSIDAGFNEQYF,TGTGCCAGTAGTATAGACGCCGGGTTCAACGAGCAGTACTTC
TRBV28,NA,NA,TRBJ1-5,CASSLTVLNQPQHF,TGTGCCAGCAGTTTAACGGTCCTCAATCAGCCCCAGCATTTT
TRBV18,NA,TRBD1,TRBJ1-4,CASSPGQGVEKLFF,TGTGCCAGCTCACCGGGACAGGGGGTCGAAAAACTGTTTTTT
TRBV27,NA,TRBD2,TRBJ2-3,CASSLHPGLAGGPDTQYF,TGTGCCAGCAGTTTACACCCGGGACTAGCGGGAGGGCCCGATACGCAGTATTTT
TRBV7-2,NA,NA,TRBJ2-2,CASSGIGPNTGELFF,TGTGCCAGCAGCGGCATCGGACCGAACACCGGGGAGCTGTTTTTT
TRBV5-6,NA,NA,TRBJ1-1,CASSSVPSNTEAFF,TGTGCCAGCAGTTCCGTCCCTAGCAACACTGAAGCTTTCTTT
TRBV27,NA,NA,TRBJ2-7,CASSTHSGSYEQYF,TGTGCCAGCAGTACACATAGCGGCTCCTACGAGCAGTACTTC
TRBV6-6,NA,NA,TRBJ1-1,CASSLSGVQVEAFF,TGTGCCAGCAGTCTCTCAGGGGTACAAGTCGAAGCTTTCTTT
TRBV18,few,NA,TRBJ2-1,CASSPVSLGNNEQFF,TGTGCCAGCTCACCCGTCAGCCTTGGAAACAATGAGCAGTTCTTC
TRBV7-2,NA,NA,TRBJ1-1,CASSLARGGGTEAFF,TGTGCCAGCAGCTTAGCGAGGGGGGGAGGCACTGAAGCTTTCTTT
TRBV5-1,once,TRBD2,TRBJ2-3,CASIRTSASSTDTQYF,TGCGCCAGCATCCGGACTAGCGCATCTAGCACAGATACGCAGTATTTT
TRBV19,NA,NA,TRBJ1-5,CASTNPGRQPQHF,TGTGCCAGTACCAATCCCGGACGACAGCCCCAGCATTTT
TRBV28,NA,NA,TRBJ1-1,CASSFAGNTEAFF,TGTGCCAGCAGTTTCGCGGGAAACACTGAAGCTTTCTTT
TRBV10-3,NA,TRBD1,TRBJ1-5,CAISPQGQASNQPQHF,TGTGCCATCAGTCCCCAGGGACAGGCTAGCAATCAGCCCCAGCATTTT
TRBV5-4,few,NA,TRBJ2-7,CAYNEQYF,TGTGCTTATAACGAGCAGTACTTC
TRBV7-9,once,TRBD1,TRBJ1-5,CASSATGQGNQPQHF,TGTGCCAGCAGCGCCACGGGACAGGGGAATCAGCCCCAGCATTTT
TRBV5-1,few,TRBD1,TRBJ2-7,CASSYTTGVEQYF,TGCGCCAGCAGCTACACAACAGGGGTCGAGCAGTACTTC
TRBV7-8,NA,NA,TRBJ2-3,CASSSPRSHTQYF,TGTGCCAGCAGCTCGCCTCGGTCGCATACGCAGTATTTT